Each of the 12 T cell receptor beta chains below was sequenced from the same sample in a study of regulatory T cells in long-lasting Graves disease. Sequencing libraries for TCR beta were prepared with iRepertoire HTBI primers and Arm-PCR of CDR3 regions. TCRdb fed the multiplex PCR reads into MiXCR, producing one record per CDR3 protein. The data contain under 500,000 distinct CDR3 sequences, around 21% of them singletons. Time point defined: persistent/refractory GD, antithyroid drugs over 5 years with positive TRAb. Preparation of the TCR library used RNA extracted from PBMCs. Specimen: peripheral blood mononuclear cells (PBMCs), collected when the disease was refractory, from a patient treated with antithyroid drugs. The receptor source for this set is a female donor with Graves disease.

The sample holds a few counts of this clonotype. V usage is TRBV7-9 and J usage is TRBJ2-7; D call uncertain. The CDR3 covers 14 residues. Trimming removed 8 bases at V and 0 bases at J, with 14 bases between. Germline V gene data show CDR1 as SEHNR and CDR2 as FQNEAQ (reference sequence). CDR3 residues: CASETSDSSYEQYF. CDR3 in DNA: TGTGCCAGCGAAACTTCAGATTCCTCCTACGAGCAGTACTTC. The full variable domain, rest sourced from reference TRBV7-9 and TRBJ2-7, is DTGVSQNPRHKITKRGQNVTFRCDPISEHNRLYWYRQTLGQGPEFLTYFQNEAQLEKSRLLSDRFSAERPKGSFSTLEIQRTEQGDSAMYLCASETSDSSYEQYFGPGTRLTVT.

This clonotype was detected ten times or more. The genes are TRBV28 and TRBJ1-5; D gene ambiguous. Trimming stripped 2 bases from V and 6 bases from J, with 14 bases between. The CDR3 is 15 amino acids. Germline loops: CDR1 MDHEN, CDR2 SYDVKM. The CDR3 here is CASSLSPLRGQPQHF. CDR3 in DNA: TGTGCCAGCAGTTTAAGCCCCCTACGCGGTCAGCCCCAGCATTTT.

This clonotype was seen more than once but under ten times. The CDR3 loop is CSARGAYEQYF. For the CDR3, the DNA is TGCAGTGCTAGGGGGGCCTACGAGCAGTACTTC. The rearrangement links TRBV20-1 to TRBJ2-7, with D perhaps assigned TRBD1 or TRBD2 (5 bases each). V was shortened by 3 bases and J by 2 bases, with 5 bases between the two germline ends. The germline V gene has CDR1 DFQATT and CDR2 SNEGSKA (reference sequence). The CDR3 is 11 amino acids.

The chain links TRBV6-5 to TRBJ2-4; 9 bases are a match to TRBD1. V dropped 0 bases and J dropped 6; count of bases not matched to a gene: 15. The CDR3 extends over 19 amino acids. Germline CDR1 MNHEY, CDR2 SVGAGI. CDR3 coding DNA: TGTGCCAGCAGTTACTCGAGCGGTCCGGGACAGGGAGTCAGAAACATTCAGTACTTC. It yields the protein CASSYSSGPGQGVRNIQYF.

This sequence joins TRBV27 and TRBJ2-3, with D perhaps TRBD1 (5 bases). From germline, CDR1 is MNHEY and CDR2 SMNVEV (reference sequence). The CDR3 covers 16 residues. With 1 base removed from V and 2 bases from J, the gap between germline ends came to 13 bases. CDR3 nucleotides: TGTGCCAGCAGTTTATTTCCAACAGGACCCACAGATACGCAGTATTTT. Amino acid sequence: CASSLFPTGPTDTQYF.

About this clonotype: Germline and junction disagree at one end, which may indicate a read error. The genes are TRBV2 and TRBJ2-5; D is ambiguous. This CDR3 is 18 amino acids long. In germline, CDR1 is SNHLY, CDR2 FYNNEI. Written as DNA, the CDR3 is TGTGCCAGCAGCGAAGAATCTTTGGGATACTGGAGAGGAGAGACCCAGTACTTC. Encoded protein: CASSEESLGYWRGETQYF. Full variable domain (missing parts from reference TRBV2 and TRBJ2-5): EPEVTQTPSHQVTQMGQEVILRCVPISNHLYFYWYRQILGQKVEFLVSFYNNEISEKSEIFDDQFSVERPDGSNFTLKIRSTKLEDSAMYFCASSEESLGYWRGETQYFGPGTRLLVL.

This clonotype came up many times. The chain employs TRBV28 and TRBJ1-5; D possibly corresponds to TRBD1 (5 bases). Trimming removed 2 bases at V and 4 bases at J, with 15 bases between. This CDR3 has 16 amino acids. Per the germline V gene, CDR1 is MDHEN and CDR2 is SYDVKM. This CDR3 is CASSLLRQGGNQPQHF. CDR3 in DNA: TGTGCCAGCAGTTTACTTCGGCAGGGAGGGAATCAGCCCCAGCATTTT.

The rearrangement links TRBV20-1 to TRBJ2-7; D unclear. The CDR3 consists of 15 residues. V lost 3 bases and J lost 4, with 19 bases in between. From germline, CDR1 is DFQATT and CDR2 SNEGSKA (reference sequence). The CDR3: CSASMILGGSYEQYF. The CDR3 nucleotides are TGCAGTGCTAGTATGATTTTGGGCGGAAGTTACGAGCAGTACTTC.

This clonotype came up a few times. The rearrangement links TRBV19 to TRBJ2-4; a possible D gene is TRBD1 (5 bases). The CDR3 length is 16 residues. V was trimmed by 6 bases and J by 0 bases, leaving 15 bases between them. Germline V gene sequence: CDR1 LNHDA, CDR2 SQIVND (reference sequence). CDR3 sequence reads: CASSLGWGVAKNIQYF. The CDR3 nucleotides read TGTGCCAGTAGCCTGGGGTGGGGCGTAGCCAAAAACATTCAGTACTTC.

In its sample, this clonotype was seen many times. V and J are TRBV2 and TRBJ1-6, with D hard to call. V gave up 7 bases and J gave up 4 bases, with 8 bases separating them. CDR1 SNHLY and CDR2 FYNNEI come from the germline V gene. This CDR3 contains 13 residues. As DNA, the CDR3 is TGTGCCAGCATGCTTGATTATAATTCACCCCTCCACTTT. Translated, it gives CASMLDYNSPLHF.

The sample holds a few counts of this clonotype. This chain uses TRBV5-8 with TRBJ2-7; 7 positions match TRBD1. The V gene end was trimmed by 0 bases and the J gene end by 4 bases; junction bases not matched to a gene: 7. Germline CDR1 SGHTS, CDR2 YDEGEE. The CDR3 has 15 amino acids. The CDR3 here is CASSLGNRGSYEQYF. CDR3 bases: TGTGCCAGCAGCTTGGGTAACAGGGGATCTTACGAGCAGTACTTC.

The table lists this clonotype with a few counts. The chain uses TRBV7-3 and TRBJ2-1, with 8 nucleotides matching TRBD2. From germline, CDR1 is SGHTA and CDR2 FQGTGA. V was pared by 2 bases and J by 7 bases, with 7 bases of the junction left unmatched. The CDR3 runs 15 residues. The CDR3 region is CASSLGSGKGNEQFF. DNA for the CDR3: TGTGCCAGCAGCTTAGGTAGCGGGAAGGGAAATGAGCAGTTCTTC.